This TCR beta chain was identified in a study of cytomegalovirus exposure and HLA in healthy donors (TCRdb year 2017). Concerning the study at large: An earlier analysis of 587 of the donors reported 276 Gb of sequence data and about 120 million unique TCR beta sequences obtained from roughly 180 million T cells. On average, roughly 250,000 unique TCR beta nucleotide sequences were sequenced per donor among some 420 genotyped donors of the cohort, with about 19% of those sequences being non-productive. The study aimed to test whether cataloging public T cell receptors could reveal signatures of past pathogen exposure. Donor age, sex, ethnicity and CMV serostatus were compiled together with the repertoire data. In addition to the first cohort of approximately 670 subjects, a separate validation cohort of approximately 110 different subjects was used. To study patterns of TCR occurrence, a later analysis re-analyzed previously published TCR beta repertoires from 700 or so donors and added high-resolution HLA genotyping. The T cell repertoires of 666 subjects were profiled by immunosequencing and related to cytomegalovirus serostatus. Class I and class II HLA loci were covered by the typing at four-digit resolution. The number of donors typed differed by locus, with about 629-640 for A, B, C, DRB1 and DQB1, more than 500 for DQA1, some 570 for DPA1, and some 440 for DPB1. An early release that covered fewer than 800 HLA-typed donors contained approximately 320 gigabases of sequencing data and around 85 million unique TCR sequences. To predict cytomegalovirus infection status, the study brought together high-throughput TCR immunosequencing, statistical association of individual TCRs with disease status, and machine learning. An earlier analysis of approximately 640 of the donors applied high-throughput TCR beta sequencing to assess whether each TCR beta V gene segment acted as functional or pseudogenic. A later genetic analysis took genome-wide SNP genotypes for about 65% of the 666 donors and used that subset as a discovery cohort. The genetic ancestry cluster associated with self-reported Caucasian donors included about four fifths of the roughly 400 genotyped donors. The later analysis used no new phenotypic data to find candidate immune exposures, relying instead on TCR beta sequences and their occurrence across donors. All discovery cohort repertoires had been generated using a single sequencing platform. Several DR-DQ haplotypes were treated as single units for association and clustering because of strong linkage in the cohort. Overall study results and their limits: In vitro tests confirmed that three of the cytomegalovirus-associated TCR beta chains recognize cytomegalovirus antigens. In a later analysis, TCR association rates were found to vary across HLA loci, with the most associated TCRs seen for DRB1 alleles and the fewest for HLA-C alleles. Most TCR sequences were observed very rarely across donors, whereas some public TCRs were present in many individuals. An earlier analysis of around 500 of the donors showed that most TCR beta V segments appeared in productive rearrangements either about 87% or about 30% of the time, which broadly matched IMGT annotations. Presence/absence analyses assumed roughly uniform sequencing depth across donors, an assumption that may not hold. A cluster of highly shared sequence variants was judged likely to represent a technical artifact of the sequencing pipeline. In the study, about 150 TCR beta chains were listed as associated with cytomegalovirus. Several of the top co-occurrence clusters appeared to be linked to parvovirus B19, influenza, CMV and Epstein-Barr virus, according to a later analysis. Some IMGT-functional V segments, including TRBV6-2 and TRBV6-3, could not be told apart with the 87-base-pair reads, so those segments were excluded. Over 15 rarely observed V segments, including chromosome 9 orphons, were excluded from the earlier analysis of almost 600 of the donors because counts were too low. The classifier was reported to diagnose cytomegalovirus status with high specificity and sensitivity in both the original cohort and the validation cohort. Because HLA typing was unavailable for some donors at each locus, only the typed subset was used in association tests. For the cohort, immune exposure information was limited to CMV serostatus. Specific HLA alleles were associated with 16,951 TCR beta sequences at a false discovery rate of 0.05 in a later analysis. Linkage disequilibrium might explain the correlated functional status among segregating V segments, but an unknown experimental factor could not be excluded. A further reported finding was that TCR beta sequences accurately predicted the HLA-A and HLA-B alleles for most subjects in the first cohort. In a later genetic analysis, fewer N-insertions in productive TCRs were reported among donors in an Asian-associated ancestry cluster than the roughly 670-donor mean. A later analysis found that HLA-associated TCR beta chains were more clonally expanded and had lower generation probabilities than equally common non-associated chains. The authors suggested that the approach could potentially be generalized to other disease states and immunological phenotypes. V-gene and J-gene trimming of TCR beta chains was associated with a missense DCLRE1C variant in a later genetic analysis, and the association was replicated in an independent cohort. When HLA alleles, especially DR and DQ, strongly co-occurred, attributing TCR associations to individual alleles was difficult. In this cohort, only TCR beta chains were sequenced, and detectable features were limited by the absence of alpha or paired-chain data. Most CMV-associated TCR beta chains appeared to be HLA-restricted in a later analysis, and the HLA associations seemed to be driven largely by CMV exposure.

The cohort was made up of 666 healthy bone marrow donors. All cohort members were sampled while nominally healthy, although unrecorded immune exposures were likely present. The donor was CMV seropositive and belonged to the group of 270 or so seropositive cohort members. A peripheral blood sample was collected from each donor, and TCR beta sequencing was performed on peripheral blood mononuclear cells. The Qiagen DNeasy Blood Extraction Kit was used to extract genomic DNA from the blood cell samples. CDR1 and CDR2 are drawn from the germline V gene: MGHDK, SYGVNS. The cysteine opens and the phenylalanine closes a CDR3 of 14 amino acids. The only DNA kept is the CDR3, 42 bases in frame from the first base. Relative to germline, V is 2 bases shorter and J is 3 bases shorter, with 8 bases between their ends. Libraries were made using the immunoSEQ multiplex PCR assay. For the multiplex PCR, a mixture combining 60 forward primers for TCR Vbeta segments and 13 reverse primers for TCR Jbeta segments was used. Amplification of the CDR3 region of rearranged TCR beta genes was performed with a multiplex PCR assay on genomic DNA. The amplified TCR beta libraries were sequenced on the Illumina HiSeq System as 87-base-pair reads. From the authors' description of their analysis: Across the 700 or so repertoires, a later analysis counted approximately 75 million unique TCR beta chains, approximately 12 million of which were shared by at least two donors. Raw reads were error-corrected and collapsed into unique sequences with a nearest-neighbor algorithm that merged closely related sequences to remove PCR and sequencing errors. Alignment of CDR3 sequences to IMGT reference sequences was used to assign V, D and J gene segments. For a sequence to be retained, at least a six-nucleotide match to both a V gene segment and a J gene segment was required. A rearrangement was called productive if the CDR3 had no stop codons and remained in frame with V and J, and every other rearrangement was called non-productive. CDR3 was defined according to IMGT convention as the region running from the second conserved V-encoded cysteine to the conserved J-encoded phenylalanine. In an earlier analysis of roughly 580 of the donors, sequences lacking an unambiguous match to a single V gene segment were excluded. In an earlier analysis of 450 to 700 of the donors, V segments were called functional above 56.7% productive rearrangements and were called segregating when the between-donor standard deviation exceeded 5%. To diagnose cytomegalovirus status from the catalog of TCR beta chain sequences, a statistical classification framework was built. In a later analysis, TCR nucleotide sequences were compared against IMGT/GENE-DB human TR gene sequences so that V and J genes could be assigned. The TCRdist pipeline was used in a later analysis to assign CDR3 sequences and most-parsimonious VDJ recombination scenarios. A later analysis defined each TCR beta chain by its CDR3 amino acid sequence plus V-gene family, and excluded reads lacking a unique V-gene family. A later analysis removed 550 to 650 highly shared, low-generation-probability nucleotide sequences to deal with suspected cross-contamination and a sequencing artifact. In a later analysis, a clonal expansion index for each public chain was calculated from normalized within-repertoire ranks of inferred template counts. A later analysis computed generation probabilities with a VDJ recombination model fitted to out-of-frame rearrangements, and checked the results against IGoR. In a later analysis, TCR-TCR, TCR-HLA and TCR-CMV co-occurrence was scored with hypergeometric tests, and a repertoire-size bias correction was applied to TCR pairs. In a later analysis, false discovery rates were estimated by permuting HLA or CMV assignments 20 times. In a later analysis, co-occurring TCRs were grouped with DBSCAN, and TCRdist sequence similarity was added when clustering was performed within HLA-allele-positive subsets. For co-occurrence clustering, repertoires with fewer than 30,000 or more than 120,000 public chains were excluded, along with several repertoires with anomalous nucleotide sharing. TCRdb stores this immuneACCESS table with in-frame sequences only. Part of the clones is absent; in the studies checked, under half of the shortfall reflects unresolved V genes, and no reason is known for the rest. Clone size and V and J calls were adopted from that table, with D and trimming inferred from the DNA. The sample table lists over 75,000 clones, less than 9.5% of them with a count of one. The ten most abundant clones make up approximately 5.1% of the sample.

In regard to this clone: Its antigen has not been determined. The input lacks base qualities; no much larger clone sits a single base away.

The clonotype was recovered from a man in his fifties in good health and CMV-seropositive. Recombination connected TRBV25-1 to TRBJ1-5; possibly the D gene is TRBD1, per 5 matching bases. The sequencing input was PBMCs. Here is the DNA: TGTGCCAGCAGTGAACAGGGTTTCAATCAGCCCCAGCATTTT. This gives the protein CASSEQGFNQPQHF.